This T cell receptor (beta chain) comes out of a study of T cells expressing NK-cell markers. Study at large: In sorted CD3+CD56+NKG2C+, CD3+CD56+NKG2C- and CD3+CD56-NKG2C+ T cells, TCR beta repertoires were obtained. Whole-study findings and limits: Questions lingered over whether expanded NKG2C+ T cell clones were HCMV-specific.

The CDR3 runs to 14 residues. The germline CDR1 and CDR2 sequences are MNHNS and SASEGT. TCRdb processed the 5' RACE reads again and assigns one entry to each CDR3 protein, with no DNA. The sample totals 500,000 or so distinct CDR3 sequences. Concerning this clonotype: Its antigen is unidentified.

The chain carries TRBV6-1 and TRBJ1-6; TCRdb lists TRBD1, though no DNA is available to test this call. The sample consisted of blood T cells: a sorted CD56 or NKG2C T cell subset, CD4+ or CD8+ T cells, or bulk PBMC T cells (not recorded which). This TCR was recovered from a man between 18 and 29 years old in good health. The CDR3 sequence: CASNTRQGNSPLHF.